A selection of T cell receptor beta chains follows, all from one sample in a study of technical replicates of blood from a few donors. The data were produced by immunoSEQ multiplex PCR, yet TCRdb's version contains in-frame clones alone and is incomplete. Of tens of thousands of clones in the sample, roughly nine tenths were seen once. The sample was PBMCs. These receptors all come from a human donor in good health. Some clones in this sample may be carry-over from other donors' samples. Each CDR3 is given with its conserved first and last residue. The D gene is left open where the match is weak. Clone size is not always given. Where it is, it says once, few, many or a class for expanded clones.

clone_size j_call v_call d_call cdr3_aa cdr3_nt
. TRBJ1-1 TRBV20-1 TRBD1 CSVGGDRAFF TGCAGTGTGGGCGGGGACAGAGCTTTCTTT
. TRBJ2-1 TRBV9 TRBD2 CASSGQGLAGRLQFF TGTGCCAGCAGCGGCCAGGGACTAGCGGGCCGGCTGCAGTTCTTC
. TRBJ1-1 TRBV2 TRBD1 CASISRGVGTEAFF TGTGCCAGCATATCCAGGGGGGTAGGCACTGAAGCTTTCTTT
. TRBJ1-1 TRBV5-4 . CASSLVGARRTEAFF TGTGCCAGCAGCTTGGTGGGGGCGCGGCGAACTGAAGCTTTCTTT
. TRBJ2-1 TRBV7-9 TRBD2 CASSHPTSGRALNEQFF TGTGCCAGCAGTCATCCCACTAGCGGGAGGGCCTTGAATGAGCAGTTCTTC
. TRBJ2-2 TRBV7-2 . CASSRHVTGELFF TGTGCCAGCAGCCGACATGTAACCGGGGAGCTGTTTTTT
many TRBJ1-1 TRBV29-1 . CSVVRGGNTEAFF TGCAGCGTTGTTAGGGGTGGAAACACTGAAGCTTTCTTT
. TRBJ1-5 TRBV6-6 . CASSVALGGSNQPQHF TGTGCCAGCAGCGTTGCGCTGGGGGGGAGCAATCAGCCCCAGCATTTT
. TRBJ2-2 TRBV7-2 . CASSSYTGELFF TGTGCCAGCAGCTCGTACACCGGGGAGCTGTTTTTT
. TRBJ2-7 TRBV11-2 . CASSFSGTTSTEQYF TGTGCCAGCAGCTTTTCCGGGACAACCTCTACGGAGCAGTACTTC
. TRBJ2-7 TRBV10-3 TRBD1 CAISTQGVGGEQYF TGTGCCATCAGTACACAGGGGGTGGGTGGCGAGCAGTACTTC
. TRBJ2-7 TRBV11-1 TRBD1 CASSSMTGGTYEQYF TGTGCCAGCAGCTCCATGACAGGGGGAACCTACGAGCAGTACTTC
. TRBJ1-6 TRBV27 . CASSAQGYYNSPLHF TGTGCCAGCAGTGCGCAGGGTTACTATAATTCACCCCTCCACTTT
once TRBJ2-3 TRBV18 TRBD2 CASSSMRTSGFHTQYF TGTGCCAGCTCCTCCATGAGGACTAGCGGGTTCCATACGCAGTATTTT
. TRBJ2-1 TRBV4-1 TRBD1 CASSQAGTGYNEQFF TGCGCCAGCAGCCAAGCGGGGACAGGGTACAATGAGCAGTTCTTC
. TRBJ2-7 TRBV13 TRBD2 CASSLGLVSEQYF TGTGCCAGCAGCCTTGGACTAGTGAGCGAGCAGTACTTC
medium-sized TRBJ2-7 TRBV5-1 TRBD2 CASSPTSWFQTSGRLYEQYF TGCGCCAGCTCACCGACATCTTGGTTTCAGACTAGCGGGCGACTGTACGAGCAGTACTTC
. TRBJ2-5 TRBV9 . CASSQSTLAETQYF TGTGCCAGCAGCCAATCGACACTTGCAGAGACCCAGTACTTC
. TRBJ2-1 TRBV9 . CASSEGGGSGNEQFF TGTGCCAGCAGCGAGGGGGGCGGGAGTGGCAATGAGCAGTTCTTC
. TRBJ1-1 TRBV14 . CASSQDSQGYTEAFF TGTGCCAGCAGCCAAGATAGCCAGGGATACACTGAAGCTTTCTTT
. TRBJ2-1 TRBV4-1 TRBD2 CASSPGREGLGEQFF TGCGCCAGCAGCCCAGGACGGGAGGGCCTCGGTGAGCAGTTCTTC
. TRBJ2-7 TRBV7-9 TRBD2 CASSLVLAGAYEQYF TGTGCCAGCAGCTTAGTTCTAGCGGGAGCCTACGAGCAGTACTTC
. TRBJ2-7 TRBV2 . CASTPSGANYEQYF TGTGCCAGCACCCCCTCCGGTGCAAACTACGAGCAGTACTTC
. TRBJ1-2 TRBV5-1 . CASSLGQTDLSGYTF TGCGCCAGCAGCTTGGGACAGACCGATTTGAGTGGCTACACCTTC
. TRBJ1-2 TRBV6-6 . CASSYMGQGMGYTF TGTGCCAGCAGTTACATGGGGCAGGGGATGGGCTACACCTTC
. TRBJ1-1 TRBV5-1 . CASSPQRGGDTEAFF TGCGCCAGCAGCCCTCAAAGAGGGGGGGACACTGAAGCTTTCTTT
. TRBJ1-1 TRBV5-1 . CASSLDGGTEAFF TGCGCCAGCAGCTTGGACGGGGGTACTGAAGCTTTCTTT
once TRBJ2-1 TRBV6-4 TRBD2 CASSEAGGSYNEQFF TGTGCCAGCAGTGAAGCGGGAGGCTCCTACAATGAGCAGTTCTTC